Presented here are 14 T cell receptor beta chains from one specimen sequenced in a study of response to subunit inactivated influenza vaccine. MiXCR, run by TCRdb on the RT-PCR reads, gives a single entry per CDR3 protein. This table has about 800,000 distinct CDR3 sequences, less than 25% appearing once. The specimen comprised PBMCs from blood, sampled 5 to 6 days after vaccination. The receptors come from a man aged 45-65 years who received an inactivated influenza vaccine.

This rearrangement joins TRBV6-2 or TRBV6-3 to TRBJ2-7; 7 positions match TRBD1. The V and J ends lost 0 bases and 3 bases, in that order; junction bases with no gene match: 5. Germline values: CDR1 MNHEY, CDR2 SVGEGT. The CDR3 has 15 residues. CDR3 region: CASSYSTTGRYEQYF. As DNA, the CDR3 is TGTGCCAGCAGTTACTCCACGACAGGGCGCTACGAGCAGTACTTC.

The gene calls are TRBV7-2 and TRBJ2-2; D ambiguous. This CDR3 has 15 amino acids. The V and J ends lost 1 base and 2 bases respectively, with 8 bases between them. The germline gives CDR1 SGHTA, CDR2 FQGNSA. CDR3 in amino acids: CASSLVSENTGELFF. CDR3 nucleotides: TGTGCCAGCAGCTTAGTATCAGAAAACACCGGGGAGCTGTTTTTT.

V and J are TRBV20-1 and TRBJ2-3; TRBD2 matches at 11 bases. The germline V gene has CDR1 DFQATT and CDR2 SNEGSKA (reference sequence). The V segment lost 3 bases and the J segment 6 bases; nucleotides outside the gene matches: 8. CDR3 length: 15 residues. CDR3 in DNA: TGCAGTGCTAGCGGCCTAGCGGGAGGCGGGGATACGCAGTATTTT. Translation: CSASGLAGGGDTQYF.

This clonotype was recorded a few times. This sequence joins TRBV11-1 and TRBJ2-6; D is ambiguous. Germline assignment: CDR1 SGHAT and CDR2 FQDESV (reference sequence). V was pared by 1 base and J by 0 bases, with 19 bases between. The CDR3 sequence is 20 residues long. DNA for the CDR3: TGTGCCAGCAGCTTAGTCGTCAGCGTTGATTTCCGCTCTGGGGCCAACGTCCTGACTTTC. Its translation: CASSLVVSVDFRSGANVLTF.

This clonotype came up a few times. This chain links TRBV5-1 with TRBJ2-3; D tentatively fits TRBD1 or TRBD2 (5 bases each). The CDR3 runs to 14 residues. In germline, CDR1 is SGHRS, CDR2 YFSETQ. Trimming took 4 bases from V and 4 from J, leaving 13 bases between them. The CDR3 sequence: CASSPGPPPDTQYF. CDR3 sequence (DNA): TGCGCCAGCAGCCCGGGACCACCTCCAGATACGCAGTATTTT.

The chain links TRBV20-1 to TRBJ1-2; D not certain. This CDR3 comprises 13 residues. Trimming removed 7 bases at V and 2 bases at J, with 14 bases between. CDR1 and CDR2 (germline): DFQATT, SNEGSKA (reference sequence). The CDR3 DNA sequence: TGCAGTGTGCTAACCCGGGGAAACTATGGCTACACCTTC. Translation: CSVLTRGNYGYTF.

The CDR3 region has the DNA TGTGCCAGCAGTTCCCCAATCGGGCCGGGGTATGAGCAGTACTTC. Its translation is CASSSPIGPGYEQYF. The rearrangement links TRBV6-5 to TRBJ2-7, with D possibly matching TRBD2 (5 bases). The CDR3 is 15 amino acids. Trimming removed 4 bases at V and 7 bases at J, with 20 bases between. Germline V gene lookup returns CDR1 MNHEY and CDR2 SVGAGI.

The chain uses TRBV15 and TRBJ2-7, with 7 bases fitting TRBD1. The CDR3 spans 14 residues. The germline CDR1 and CDR2 sequences are LNHNV and YYDKDF (reference sequence). The J segment lost 4 bases and the V segment lost 5 bases, leaving 8 bases of the junction unmatched. CDR3: CATSRRDRSYEQYF. The CDR3 DNA follows: TGTGCCACCAGCCGCCGGGACAGAAGTTACGAGCAGTACTTC.

The rearrangement joins TRBV19 to TRBJ1-6; 10 bases map to TRBD1. The CDR3 has 13 residues. Trimming removed 8 bases from V and 8 bases from J; junction bases left unmatched: 3. Germline V gene sequence: CDR1 LNHDA, CDR2 SQIVND (reference sequence). The CDR3 DNA reads as TGTGCCAGTGCGACAGGGGGCGATTCACCCCTCCACTTT. It codes for CASATGGDSPLHF.

The table lists this clonotype with a few counts. This chain links TRBV5-1 with TRBJ2-7, with D uncertain. CDR1 and CDR2 from the germline V gene are SGHRS and YFSETQ. This CDR3 contains 12 residues. The V and J ends lost 0 bases and 5 bases respectively, with 6 bases between them. DNA for the CDR3: TGCGCCAGCAGCTTGGACACCCACGAGCAGTACTTC. It translates to CASSLDTHEQYF.

The chain combines TRBV29-1 with TRBJ1-3; 7 nucleotides align to TRBD1. CDR3 size: 13 residues. Germline loops: CDR1 SQVTM, CDR2 ANQGSEA. The CDR3 region is CTRDSKTGNTIYF. The DNA for the CDR3 is TGCACCCGGGACAGCAAGACTGGAAACACCATATATTTT.

The V gene is TRBV7-8, the J gene TRBJ2-7; 8 bases are shared with TRBD1. This CDR3 is 15 amino acids long. The germline V gene has CDR1 SGHVS and CDR2 FQNEAQ. V lost 0 bases, J lost 2 bases, and 3 bases stayed unmatched. This CDR3 is CASSLARTGTYEQYF. Written as DNA, the CDR3 is TGTGCCAGCAGCTTAGCGCGGACAGGGACCTACGAGCAGTACTTC.

The chain joins TRBV5-4 to TRBJ2-2; unclear D gene. The CDR3 is 16 residues long. Looked up from germline, CDR1 is SGHNT and CDR2 is YYREEE (reference sequence). The V end was cut by 1 base, the J end by 1 base, with 11 bases between. The chain's CDR3 is CASSLQTAVNTGELFF. The CDR3, as DNA: TGTGCCAGCAGCTTGCAAACAGCCGTGAACACCGGGGAGCTGTTTTTT.

This chain links TRBV3-1 with TRBJ1-2, with D hard to call. Per germline, CDR1 LGHDT and CDR2 YNNKEL (reference sequence). Trimming removed 1 base from V and 1 base from J, with 7 bases in between. The CDR3 has 14 residues. The CDR3 DNA reads as TGTGCCAGCAGCCAAGCTCTGGGTAACTATGGCTACACCTTC. It encodes CASSQALGNYGYTF.